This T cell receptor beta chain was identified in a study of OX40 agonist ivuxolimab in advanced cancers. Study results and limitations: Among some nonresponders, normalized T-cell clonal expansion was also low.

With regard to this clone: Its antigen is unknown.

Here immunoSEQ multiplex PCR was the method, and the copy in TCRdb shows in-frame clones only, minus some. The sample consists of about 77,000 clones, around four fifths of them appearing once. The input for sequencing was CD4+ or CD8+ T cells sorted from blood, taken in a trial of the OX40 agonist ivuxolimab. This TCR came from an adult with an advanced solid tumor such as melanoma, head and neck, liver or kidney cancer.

The CDR3 loop reads CASSLGPGQNYGYTF. DNA of the CDR3: TGTGCCAGCAGCTTAGGACCGGGACAGAACTATGGCTACACCTTC. The chain uses TRBV7-3 and TRBJ1-2; 7 nucleotides agree with TRBD1. Germline CDR1 SGHTA, CDR2 FQGTGA. With V trimmed by 2 bases and J by 2 bases, 5 bases remained unmatched. The CDR3 is 15 amino acids. Filled out from reference TRBV7-3 and TRBJ1-2, the complete variable domain reads GAGVSQTPSNKVTEKGKYVELRCDPISGHTALYWYRQSLGQGPEFLIYFQGTGAADDSGLPNDRFFAVRPEGSVSTLKIQRTERGDSAVYLCASSLGPGQNYGYTFGSGTRLTVV.